Here is one T cell receptor (beta chain) with its context. The data belong to a study of blood T cells in healthy people across ages. Sample-barcoded 5' priming and a J-beta primer mix drove a second PCR of roughly 7 to 11 cycles. TCRdb re-analysed the 5' RACE reads in MiXCR, keeping a single row per CDR3 protein. The table has 910,000 or so distinct CDR3 sequences, roughly half seen once. Trimming at V came to 5 bases and at J to 5 bases, leaving 8 bases not matched to a gene. The V gene's germline CDR1 is MNHEY and CDR2 SMNVEV (reference sequence). The CDR3 covers 15 residues. The source of this sequence is a woman in her sixties in good health. V gene TRBV27 combines with J gene TRBJ2-7; 11 nucleotides line up with TRBD1. The specimen was blood. DNA for the CDR3: TGTGCCAGCAGTCCCGGGACAGGGGGTATCAACGAGCAGTACTTC. Translation: CASSPGTGGINEQYF.